This paragraph covers one T cell receptor beta chain sequence. What it binds is not known. Method: immunoSEQ multiplex PCR; TCRdb's copy keeps in-frame clones and lacks some. The sample has 97,000 or so clones; nearly 95% are singletons. The junction had 7 bases not matched to a gene; V was cut back by 1 base and J by 4 bases. Germline V CDR1 and CDR2: SGHRS, YFSETQ. CDR3 size: 15 residues. Selected pancreatic ductal adenocarcinoma patients had undergone surgery without neoadjuvant therapy. This entry comes from a study of T cells in pancreatic ductal adenocarcinoma. General study findings and limits: Mean clonality was around 0.11 in tumors and roughly 0.068 in blood, not significantly different. The resected pancreatic cancer cohort was biased toward the minority with early-stage disease.

The TCR comes from a human donor with pancreatic ductal adenocarcinoma. The sample was PBMCs. V usage is TRBV5-1 and J usage is TRBJ2-5, with 7 nucleotides matching TRBD2. The CDR3 coding sequence is TGCGCCAGCAGCTTGTTCGGCGGGAGTGGAGAGACCCAGTACTTC. Amino acid sequence: CASSLFGGSGETQYF.